The 18 T cell receptor beta chains below all came from one sample that was sequenced in a study of glioma-infiltrating T cells after dendritic cell vaccination. This sample's time point: after dendritic cell vaccination, including at tumor progression/relapse. Only in-frame clones appear in the TCRdb table, and some are missing; sequencing was by immunoSEQ multiplex PCR. The sample shows about 90,000 clones, around 83% of them seen only once. The specimen was blood, collected after dendritic cell vaccination. The receptors here all came from a human donor with glioblastoma.

The gene calls are TRBV23-1 and TRBJ2-1; possible D gene TRBD2, 7 bases. TRBV23-1 is noted as an ORF with a role that remains uncertain. The CDR3 runs to 16 residues. V shed 10 bases and J shed 5 bases, with 24 bases lying between them. The CDR3 DNA reads as TGCGCCACCGCTGCGGGGCGGGGGCCCCGGGACAATGAGCAGTTCTTC. This translates into CATAAGRGPRDNEQFF.

The chain employs TRBV7-2 and TRBJ1-5, with D uncertain. Germline V lookup: CDR1 SGHTA, CDR2 FQGNSA. This CDR3 contains 11 residues. V lost 5 bases and J lost 7, with 6 bases in between. CDR3 nucleotides: TGTGCCAGCAGCGTGAGCCAGCCCCAGCATTTT. The encoded protein is CASSVSQPQHF.

The chain carries TRBV2 and TRBJ2-4, with TRBD1 as a possible D gene (6 bases). This CDR3 has 17 residues. Deletions cut 1 base from V and 4 bases from J, with 17 bases between. The germline V gene has CDR1 SNHLY and CDR2 FYNNEI. The CDR3 reads CASSEGTVTPSKNIQYF. In DNA form, the CDR3 reads TGTGCCAGCAGTGAAGGGACAGTTACCCCCTCGAAAAACATTCAGTACTTC.

The chain links TRBV5-4 to TRBJ1-1; D perhaps matches TRBD1 (6 bases). This CDR3 spans 16 amino acids. Germline CDR1 SGHNT, CDR2 YYREEE (reference sequence). V was trimmed by 4 bases and J by 3 bases, leaving 19 bases between them. CDR3 protein: CASSGGQAKPDTEAFF. For the CDR3, the DNA is TGTGCCAGCAGCGGGGGCCAAGCAAAACCGGACACTGAAGCTTTCTTT.

V gene TRBV30 combines with J gene TRBJ1-1, with TRBD1 identical over 10 bases. CDR1 is GTSNPN and CDR2 is SVGIG in the germline V gene (reference sequence). This CDR3 has 15 residues. After removal of 1 base from V and 2 bases from J, the junction contained 4 bases not matched to a gene. The CDR3 region has the DNA TGTGCCTGGAGTGGACAGGGGGCGGCCAACACTGAAGCTTTCTTT. As protein: CAWSGQGAANTEAFF.

V and J are TRBV5-1 and TRBJ1-5; possibly TRBD1 for D (6 bases). V lost 1 base and J lost 9, with 11 bases in between. Germline V gives CDR1 SGHRS, CDR2 YFSETQ. This CDR3 comprises 13 residues. In nucleotides, the CDR3 is TGCGCCAGCAGCTTGTCAGGGGAGGGGCCCCAGCATTTT. Encoded protein: CASSLSGEGPQHF.

J is TRBJ2-1 and V is TRBV6-4; TRBD1 agrees at 8 bases. The germline gives CDR1 MRHNA, CDR2 SNTAGT. V was pared by 4 bases and J by 0 bases, with 2 bases of the junction left unmatched. This CDR3 has 15 residues. The chain's CDR3 is CASSADRVSYNEQFF. Written as DNA, the CDR3 is TGTGCCAGCAGTGCGGACAGGGTCTCCTACAATGAGCAGTTCTTC.

This clone was detected only once. The chain is built from TRBV5-6 and TRBJ1-3; no firm D call. Germline assignment: CDR1 SGHDT and CDR2 YYEEEE. This CDR3 is built from 15 residues. The ends were cut back, 2 bases at V and 4 bases at J, with 13 bases in the middle. The chain's CDR3 is CASSFGQEGGNTIYF. In nucleotides, the CDR3 is TGTGCCAGCAGCTTTGGGCAGGAGGGAGGAAACACCATATATTTT.

The V call is TRBV28, the J call TRBJ1-2; 8 bases are shared with TRBD1. The CDR3 extends over 13 amino acids. The J segment lost 8 bases and the V segment lost 6 bases, leaving 8 bases of the junction unmatched. CDR1 is MDHEN, CDR2 SYDVKM, per germline. The CDR3 region is CASRLPGGGGYTF. CDR3 nucleotides: TGTGCCAGCAGGTTACCAGGGGGCGGAGGCTACACCTTC.

This clone was seen a few times. The V call is TRBV27, the J call TRBJ1-2, with TRBD1 matching over 9 bases. Trimming took 3 bases from V and 0 from J; bases not matched to a gene: 8. CDR1 and CDR2 (germline): MNHEY, SMNVEV (reference sequence). CDR3 length: 17 amino acids. DNA of the CDR3: TGTGCCAGCAGTTTCGAACCGGGACAGGGAGCTAACTATGGCTACACCTTC. Amino acids: CASSFEPGQGANYGYTF.

This clone was seen repeatedly, ten times or more. This rearrangement joins TRBV29-1 to TRBJ1-1, with D unresolved. Deletions cut 4 bases from V and 4 bases from J, with 7 bases between. The CDR3 totals 11 residues. Germline assignment: CDR1 SQVTM and CDR2 ANQGSEA. CDR3 residues: CSVVRATEAFF. CDR3 DNA: TGCAGCGTTGTGAGGGCCACTGAAGCTTTCTTT.

This chain connects TRBV5-1 to TRBJ1-3; no reliable D call. Germline V CDR1 and CDR2: SGHRS, YFSETQ. CDR3 length equals 15 residues. The V and J ends lost 5 bases and 2 bases respectively, with 14 bases between them. In DNA, the CDR3 is TGCGCCAGCAGGGAGGGCGTGGAGCCTGGAAACACCATATATTTT. It translates to CASREGVEPGNTIYF. The whole variable domain, filled in from reference TRBV5-1 and TRBJ1-3, reads KAGVTQTPRYLIKTRGQQVTLSCSPISGHRSVSWYQQTPGQGLQFLFEYFSETQRNKGNFPGRFSGRQFSNSRSEMNVSTLELGDSALYLCASREGVEPGNTIYFGEGSWLTVV.

The rearrangement uses TRBV7-9 and TRBJ1-5; a weak D match, TRBD1 (6 bases). Germline V gene lookup returns CDR1 SEHNR and CDR2 FQNEAQ (reference sequence). The CDR3 is 14 residues long. V was trimmed by 5 bases and J by 7 bases, leaving 15 bases between them. CDR3 nucleotide sequence: TGTGCCAGCAGCGCCCCAGGGGTAGGGCAGCCCCAGCATTTT. Protein sequence: CASSAPGVGQPQHF.

The V call is TRBV12-5, the J call TRBJ2-1, with D possibly TRBD2 on 6 matching bases. Trimming cost V 11 bases and J 4 bases, with 12 bases left between them. Germline V gene sequence: CDR1 LGHNT, CDR2 FRNRAP. There are 12 residues in the CDR3. This chain's CDR3 is CASTGLYNEQFF. CDR3 nucleotide sequence: TGTGCTTCCACGGGACTTTACAATGAGCAGTTCTTC.

The chain is built from TRBV30 and TRBJ1-1, with TRBD1 as a possible D gene (5 bases). V lost 3 bases to trimming and J lost 0 bases, with 8 bases between them. This CDR3 spans 13 amino acids. CDR1 is GTSNPN, CDR2 SVGIG, per germline (reference sequence). CDR3 nucleotide sequence: TGTGCCTGGAGAGGGGAGGTGAACACTGAAGCTTTCTTT. Translated: CAWRGEVNTEAFF.

The genes are TRBV5-4 and TRBJ2-7; tentatively, D is TRBD1 (5 bases). Trimming took 1 base from V and 5 from J, leaving 7 bases between them. Germline CDR1 is SGHNT and CDR2 is YYREEE (reference sequence). CDR3 length: 12 amino acids. Written as DNA, the CDR3 is TGTGCCAGCAGCTTGCAAGGGGACGAGCAGTACTTC. Translated: CASSLQGDEQYF.

The V call is TRBV2, the J call TRBJ2-3; TRBD2 matches at 9 bases. The CDR3 runs 13 residues. Germline CDR1 SNHLY, CDR2 FYNNEI. Losses at the gene ends were 9 bases for V and 9 bases for J; bases not matched to a gene: 10. CDR3 nucleotides: TGTGCCAGTTCTGGCGGGGGGGCTCGCACGCAGTATTTT. This encodes CASSGGGARTQYF.

The rearrangement links TRBV30 to TRBJ1-2; TRBD1 matches 8 bases. With V trimmed by 0 bases and J by 8 bases, 8 bases remained unmatched. Germline lookup yields CDR1 GTSNPN and CDR2 SVGIG (reference sequence). The CDR3 runs to 14 residues. CDR3 sequence (DNA): TGTGCCTGGAGTGTACAGCGGGCAGGGGGCGGCTACACCTTC. Its translation: CAWSVQRAGGGYTF.